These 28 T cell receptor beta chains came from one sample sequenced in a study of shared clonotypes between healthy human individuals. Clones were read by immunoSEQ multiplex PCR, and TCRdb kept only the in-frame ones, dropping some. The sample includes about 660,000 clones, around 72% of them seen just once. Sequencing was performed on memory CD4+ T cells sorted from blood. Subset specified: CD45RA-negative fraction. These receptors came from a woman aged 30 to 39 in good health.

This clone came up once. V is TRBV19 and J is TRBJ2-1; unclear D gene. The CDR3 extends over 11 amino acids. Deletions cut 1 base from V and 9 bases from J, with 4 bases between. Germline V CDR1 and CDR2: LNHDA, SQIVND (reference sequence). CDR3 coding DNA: TGTGCCAGTAGTATAGCGGGTGAGCAGTTCTTC. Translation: CASSIAGEQFF.

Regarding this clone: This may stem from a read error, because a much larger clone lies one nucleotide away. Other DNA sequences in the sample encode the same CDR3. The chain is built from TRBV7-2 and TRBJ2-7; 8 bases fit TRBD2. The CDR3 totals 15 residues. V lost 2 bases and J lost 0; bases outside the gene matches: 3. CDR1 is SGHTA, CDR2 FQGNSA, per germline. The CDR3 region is CASSLSSGSSYEQYF. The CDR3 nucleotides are TGTGCCAGCAGCTTATCGAGCGGGAGCTCCTACGAGCAGTACTTC.

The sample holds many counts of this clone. This chain's CDR3 is CASTRDGGKPYNEQFF. CDR3 sequence (DNA): TGTGCCAGCACTCGGGATGGGGGAAAGCCATACAATGAGCAGTTCTTC. V is TRBV6-4 and J is TRBJ2-1; D may correspond to TRBD1 or TRBD2 (5 bases each). From germline, CDR1 is MRHNA and CDR2 SNTAGT. The V end was cut by 7 bases, the J end by 4 bases, with 20 bases between. The CDR3 runs to 16 residues.

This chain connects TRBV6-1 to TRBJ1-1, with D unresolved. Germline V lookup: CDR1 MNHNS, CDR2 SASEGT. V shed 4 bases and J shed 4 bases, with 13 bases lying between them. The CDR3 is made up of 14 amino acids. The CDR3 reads CASSVTYLGTEAFF. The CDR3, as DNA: TGTGCCAGCAGTGTAACCTACTTGGGCACTGAAGCTTTCTTT.

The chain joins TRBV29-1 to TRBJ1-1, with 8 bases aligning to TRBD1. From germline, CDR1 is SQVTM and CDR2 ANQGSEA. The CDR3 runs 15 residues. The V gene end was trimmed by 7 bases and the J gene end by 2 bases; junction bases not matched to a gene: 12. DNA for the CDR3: TGCAGCGCAGAAAACCAACAGGGGGGCAACACTGAAGCTTTCTTT. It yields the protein CSAENQQGGNTEAFF.

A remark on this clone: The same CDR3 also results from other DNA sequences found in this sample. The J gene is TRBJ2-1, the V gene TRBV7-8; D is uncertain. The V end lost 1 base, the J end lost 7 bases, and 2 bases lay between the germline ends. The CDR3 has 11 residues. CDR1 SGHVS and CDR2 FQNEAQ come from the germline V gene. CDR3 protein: CASSLVNEQFF. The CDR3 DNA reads TGTGCCAGCAGCTTAGTAAATGAGCAGTTCTTC.

DNA for the CDR3: TGTGCCAGTAGTATCTCGACGGCCGGCCACTATGGCTACACCTTC. The encoded protein is CASSISTAGHYGYTF. This sequence joins TRBV19 and TRBJ1-2, with no clear D. The germline V gene has CDR1 LNHDA and CDR2 SQIVND (reference sequence). V lost 3 bases, J lost 3 bases, and 14 bases lay in between. This CDR3 region has 15 residues.

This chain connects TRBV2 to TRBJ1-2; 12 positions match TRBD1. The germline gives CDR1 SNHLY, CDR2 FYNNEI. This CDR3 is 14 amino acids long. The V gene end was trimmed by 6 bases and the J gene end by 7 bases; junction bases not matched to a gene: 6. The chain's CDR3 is CASSPGQGAFGYTF. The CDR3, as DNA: TGTGCCAGCAGCCCGGGACAGGGGGCGTTTGGCTACACCTTC.

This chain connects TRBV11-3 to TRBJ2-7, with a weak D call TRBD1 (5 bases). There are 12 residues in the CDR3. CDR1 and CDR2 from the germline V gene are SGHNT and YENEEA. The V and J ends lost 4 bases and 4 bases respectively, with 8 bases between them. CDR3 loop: CASSSRGYEQYF. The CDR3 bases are TGTGCCAGCAGCTCAAGGGGATACGAGCAGTACTTC. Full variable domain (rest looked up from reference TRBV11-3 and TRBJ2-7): EAGVVQSPRYKIIEKKQPVAFWCNPISGHNTLYWYLQNLGQGPELLIRYENEEAVDDSQLPKDRFSAERLKGVDSTLKIQPAELGDSAVYLCASSSRGYEQYFGPGTRLTVT.

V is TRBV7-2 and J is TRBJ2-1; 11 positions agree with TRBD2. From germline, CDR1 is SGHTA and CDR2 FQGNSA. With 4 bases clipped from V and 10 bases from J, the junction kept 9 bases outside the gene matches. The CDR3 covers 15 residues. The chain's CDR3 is CASSYDLTSGNEQFF. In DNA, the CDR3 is TGTGCCAGCAGCTATGACCTGACTAGCGGGAACGAGCAGTTCTTC. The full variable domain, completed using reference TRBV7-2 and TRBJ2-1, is GAGVSQSPSNKVTEKGKDVELRCDPISGHTALYWYRQSLGQGLEFLIYFQGNSAPDKSGLPSDRFSAERTGGSVSTLTIQRTQQEDSAVYLCASSYDLTSGNEQFFGPGTRLTVL.

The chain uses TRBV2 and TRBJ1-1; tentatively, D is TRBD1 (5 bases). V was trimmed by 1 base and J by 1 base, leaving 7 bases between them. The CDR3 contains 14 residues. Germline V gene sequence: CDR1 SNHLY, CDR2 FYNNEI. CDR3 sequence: CASSEGTRNTEAFF. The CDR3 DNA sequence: TGTGCCAGCAGTGAAGGGACAAGGAACACTGAAGCTTTCTTT.

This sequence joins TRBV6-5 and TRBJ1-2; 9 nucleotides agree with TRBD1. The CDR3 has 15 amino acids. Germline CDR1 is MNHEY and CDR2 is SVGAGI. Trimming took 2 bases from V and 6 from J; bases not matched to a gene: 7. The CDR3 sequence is CASSYDPTGGNGYTF. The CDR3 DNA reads TGTGCCAGCAGTTACGACCCTACAGGGGGCAATGGCTACACCTTC.

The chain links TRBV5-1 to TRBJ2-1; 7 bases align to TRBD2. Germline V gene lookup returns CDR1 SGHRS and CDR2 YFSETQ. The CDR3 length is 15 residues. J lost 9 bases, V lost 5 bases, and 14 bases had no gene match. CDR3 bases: TGCGCCAGCAGTGACGGTGGCTTAGCGGGTTTTGAGCAGTTCTTC. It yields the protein CASSDGGLAGFEQFF. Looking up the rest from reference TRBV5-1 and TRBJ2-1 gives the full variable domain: KAGVTQTPRYLIKTRGQQVTLSCSPISGHRSVSWYQQTPGQGLQFLFEYFSETQRNKGNFPGRFSGRQFSNSRSEMNVSTLELGDSALYLCASSDGGLAGFEQFFGPGTRLTVL.

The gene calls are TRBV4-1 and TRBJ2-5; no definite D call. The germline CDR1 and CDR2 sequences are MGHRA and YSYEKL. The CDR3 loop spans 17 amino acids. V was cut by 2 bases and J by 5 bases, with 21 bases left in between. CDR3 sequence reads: CASSQHPPVTPIETQYF. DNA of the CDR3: TGCGCCAGCAGCCAACACCCCCCGGTAACCCCCATTGAGACCCAGTACTTC.

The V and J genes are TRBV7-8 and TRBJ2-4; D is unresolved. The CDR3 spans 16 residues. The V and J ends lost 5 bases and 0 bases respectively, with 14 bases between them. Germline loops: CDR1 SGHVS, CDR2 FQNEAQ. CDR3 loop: CASSSRKSLAKNIQYF. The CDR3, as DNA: TGTGCCAGCAGCAGTCGAAAGTCCCTAGCCAAAAACATTCAGTACTTC.

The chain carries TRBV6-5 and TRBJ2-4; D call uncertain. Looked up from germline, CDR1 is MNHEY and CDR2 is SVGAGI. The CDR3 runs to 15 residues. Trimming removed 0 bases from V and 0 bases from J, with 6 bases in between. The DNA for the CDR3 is TGTGCCAGCAGTTACTCTCACCTAGCCAAAAACATTCAGTACTTC. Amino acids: CASSYSHLAKNIQYF.

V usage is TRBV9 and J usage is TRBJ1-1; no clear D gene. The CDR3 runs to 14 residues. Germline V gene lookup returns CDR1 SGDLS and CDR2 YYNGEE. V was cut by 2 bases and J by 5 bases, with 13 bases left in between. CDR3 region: CASSVTHRGTEAFF. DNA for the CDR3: TGTGCCAGCAGCGTCACACACCGGGGTACTGAAGCTTTCTTT.

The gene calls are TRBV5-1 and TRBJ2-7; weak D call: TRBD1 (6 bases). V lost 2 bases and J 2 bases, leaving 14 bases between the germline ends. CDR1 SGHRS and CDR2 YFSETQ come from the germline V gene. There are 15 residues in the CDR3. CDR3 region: CASSFDGTRTYEQYF. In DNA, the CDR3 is TGCGCCAGCAGCTTTGACGGGACAAGAACCTACGAGCAGTACTTC. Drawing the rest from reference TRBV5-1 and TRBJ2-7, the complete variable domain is KAGVTQTPRYLIKTRGQQVTLSCSPISGHRSVSWYQQTPGQGLQFLFEYFSETQRNKGNFPGRFSGRQFSNSRSEMNVSTLELGDSALYLCASSFDGTRTYEQYFGPGTRLTVT.

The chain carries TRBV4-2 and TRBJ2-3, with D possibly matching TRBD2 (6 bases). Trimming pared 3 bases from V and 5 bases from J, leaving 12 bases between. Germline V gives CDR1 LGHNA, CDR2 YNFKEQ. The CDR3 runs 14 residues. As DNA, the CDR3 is TGTGCCAGCAGCCAGTCCGGGACTGGAGATACGCAGTATTTT. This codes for CASSQSGTGDTQYF.

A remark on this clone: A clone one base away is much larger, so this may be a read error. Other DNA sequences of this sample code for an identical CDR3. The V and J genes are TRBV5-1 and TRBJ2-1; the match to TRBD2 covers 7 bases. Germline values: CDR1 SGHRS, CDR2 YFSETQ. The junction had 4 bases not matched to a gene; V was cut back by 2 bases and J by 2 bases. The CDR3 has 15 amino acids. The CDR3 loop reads CASSLSSGAYNEQFF. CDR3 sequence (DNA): TGCGCCAGCAGCTTATCAAGCGGGGCCTACAATGAGCAGTTCTTC.

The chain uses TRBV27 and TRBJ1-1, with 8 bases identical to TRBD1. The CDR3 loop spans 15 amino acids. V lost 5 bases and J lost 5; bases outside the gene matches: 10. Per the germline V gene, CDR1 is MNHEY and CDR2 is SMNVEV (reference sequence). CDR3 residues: CASSPNGQGGTEAFF. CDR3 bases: TGTGCCAGCAGTCCCAACGGACAGGGCGGAACTGAAGCTTTCTTT.

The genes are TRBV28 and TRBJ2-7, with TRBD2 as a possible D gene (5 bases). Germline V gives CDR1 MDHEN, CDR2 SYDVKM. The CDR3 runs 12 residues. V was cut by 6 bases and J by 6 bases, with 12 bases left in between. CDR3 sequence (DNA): TGTGCCAGCAGGCAGAGGGAGCCCGAGCAGTACTTC. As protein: CASRQREPEQYF.

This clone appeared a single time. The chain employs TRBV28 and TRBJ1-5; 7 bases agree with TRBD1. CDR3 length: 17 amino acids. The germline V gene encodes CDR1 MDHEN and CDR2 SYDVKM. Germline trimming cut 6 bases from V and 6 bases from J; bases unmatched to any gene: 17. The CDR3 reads CASRPPTGTEDSQPQHF. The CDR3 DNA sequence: TGTGCCAGCAGGCCCCCCACCGGGACAGAAGACAGTCAGCCCCAGCATTTT. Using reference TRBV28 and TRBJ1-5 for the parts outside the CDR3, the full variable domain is DVKVTQSSRYLVKRTGEKVFLECVQDMDHENMFWYRQDPGLGLRLIYFSYDVKMKEKGDIPEGYSVSREKKERFSLILESASTNQTSMYLCASRPPTGTEDSQPQHFGDGTRLSIL.

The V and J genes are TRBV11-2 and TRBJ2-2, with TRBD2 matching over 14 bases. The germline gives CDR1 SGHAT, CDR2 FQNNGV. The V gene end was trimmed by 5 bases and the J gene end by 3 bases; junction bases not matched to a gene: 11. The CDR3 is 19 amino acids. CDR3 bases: TGTGCCAGCAGCACTCGGACTAGCGGGAGGTTGGGCGACACCGGGGAGCTGTTTTTT. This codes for CASSTRTSGRLGDTGELFF.

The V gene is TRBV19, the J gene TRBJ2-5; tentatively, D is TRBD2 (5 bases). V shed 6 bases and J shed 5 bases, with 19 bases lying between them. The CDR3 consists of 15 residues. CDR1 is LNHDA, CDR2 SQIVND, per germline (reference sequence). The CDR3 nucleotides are TGTGCCAGTAGGAGCGGACGGCATAATCCCGAGACCCAGTACTTC. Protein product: CASRSGRHNPETQYF.

The CDR3 region has the DNA TGTGCCAGCAGGGCTAGCGGGAGGCCCAGCACAGATACGCAGTATTTT. This sequence encodes CASRASGRPSTDTQYF. The chain has TRBV2 and TRBJ2-3, with TRBD2 identical over 11 bases. The CDR3 has 16 amino acids. Germline CDR1 and CDR2: SNHLY and FYNNEI. V lost 6 bases to trimming and J lost 0 bases; unmatched junction nucleotides: 5.

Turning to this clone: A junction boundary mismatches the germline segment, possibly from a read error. Here the CDR3 DNA reads TGTGCCTGGATTCGGACTAGCGGGAGACCAGATGCGCAGTATTTT. It specifies CAWIRTSGRPDAQYF. The rearrangement joins TRBV30 to TRBJ2-3, with 13 bases matching TRBD2. The CDR3 loop spans 15 amino acids. CDR1 and CDR2 from the germline V gene are GTSNPN and SVGIG (reference sequence).

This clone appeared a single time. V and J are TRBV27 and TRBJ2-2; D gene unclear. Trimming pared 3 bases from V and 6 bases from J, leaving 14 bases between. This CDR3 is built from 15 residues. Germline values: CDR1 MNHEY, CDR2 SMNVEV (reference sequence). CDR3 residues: CASSFRSVVPGELFF. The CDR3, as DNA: TGTGCCAGCAGTTTTAGGTCGGTTGTGCCCGGGGAGCTGTTTTTT.